This entry concerns a single T cell receptor (beta chain). The CDR3 covers 18 residues. V lost 0 bases, J lost 5 bases, and 15 bases stayed unmatched. Germline assignment: CDR1 SGHRS and CDR2 YFSETQ. Assay: immunoSEQ multiplex PCR; the TCRdb copy retains only in-frame clones and omits some. This sample has 95,000 to 150,000 clones, with roughly 91% found just once. These data belong to a study of T cell responses to AZD1222 COVID-19 vaccine. The sample was peripheral blood, taken on day 0 of AZD1222 vaccination. The receptor was isolated from an adult in good health. The chain carries TRBV5-1 and TRBJ2-5; TRBD2 agrees at 8 bases. In nucleotides, the CDR3 is TGCGCCAGCAGCTTGGCCTTAATCACCGCGGGAGGCGGGGAGACCCAGTACTTC. Its translation: CASSLALITAGGGETQYF.